The 17 T cell receptor beta chains listed next were all sequenced from one sample in a study of T cell repertoires in cytomegalovirus infection. TCRdb redid the calling of the reads with MiXCR, one entry per CDR3 protein. The sample has about 920,000 distinct CDR3 sequences, roughly 30% seen once. What these receptors recognize is not known. The input for sequencing was cultured CD8+ T cells from PBMCs, taken from culture after CMV antigen stimulation. The receptors derive from a human donor in good health (CMV status not recorded). Some clones in this sample may be carry-over from other donors' samples.

J is TRBJ2-1 and V is TRBV3-1, with 9 bases fitting TRBD1. In germline, CDR1 is LGHDT, CDR2 YNNKEL (reference sequence). J gave up 0 bases and V 3 bases, and 3 bases lay outside the gene matches. The CDR3 consists of 16 residues. The DNA for the CDR3 is TGTGCCAGCAGCCAGAGGGGACAGGGCTCCTACAATGAGCAGTTCTTC. This translates into CASSQRGQGSYNEQFF.

This chain joins TRBV6-1 and TRBJ1-1, with D possibly TRBD1 on 5 matching bases. Germline lookup yields CDR1 MNHNS and CDR2 SASEGT. V gave up 2 bases and J gave up 4 bases, with 11 bases separating them. The CDR3 sequence is 14 residues long. The CDR3 coding sequence is TGTGCCAGCAGTGAAACACCGGGGCCCACTGAAGCTTTCTTT. Its translation is CASSETPGPTEAFF.

This clonotype was observed many times. The DNA of the CDR3 is TGTGCCAGCAGCTTAACCCAGCGGACTGAAGCTTTCTTT. Its translation is CASSLTQRTEAFF. V gene TRBV7-6 combines with J gene TRBJ1-1; D uncertain. The V gene's germline CDR1 is SGHVS and CDR2 FNYEAQ. This CDR3 is 13 amino acids long. Trimming removed 2 bases from V and 5 bases from J, with 9 bases in between.

This clonotype has more than one count but fewer than ten. This chain joins TRBV4-3 and TRBJ2-2; no reliable D call. There are 18 residues in the CDR3. CDR1 and CDR2 (germline): LGHNA, YSLEER. The V gene lost 1 base and the J gene lost 1 base, with 16 bases spanning the gap. The CDR3 region is CASSQGVAYSMNTGELFF. CDR3 DNA sequence: TGCGCCAGCAGCCAAGGAGTTGCCTACTCCATGAACACCGGGGAGCTGTTTTTT.

This sequence joins TRBV5-1 and TRBJ1-1, with a possible D match to TRBD1 (5 bases). This CDR3 is 13 amino acids long. Per the germline V gene, CDR1 is SGHRS and CDR2 is YFSETQ. Trimming shortened V by 4 bases and J by 6 bases, and 13 bases separated the two germline ends. CDR3 sequence: CASSDGAGAEAFF. The CDR3 bases are TGCGCCAGCAGCGATGGGGCTGGGGCTGAAGCTTTCTTT.

For the CDR3, the DNA is TGTGCCAGCAGTTTTGGGCTAGCGGGGGGAATTGGCACAGATACGCAGTATTTT. Its translation: CASSFGLAGGIGTDTQYF. The chain employs TRBV28 and TRBJ2-3, with TRBD2 identical over 11 bases. Germline-derived CDR1 and CDR2 are MDHEN and SYDVKM. This CDR3 comprises 18 residues. Germline trimming cut 3 bases from V and 1 base from J; bases unmatched to any gene: 9.

The rearrangement uses TRBV13 and TRBJ1-3; the D gene is possibly TRBD1 (6 bases). Looked up from germline, CDR1 is PRHDT and CDR2 is FYEKMQ (reference sequence). V lost 5 bases, J lost 7 bases, and 15 bases lay in between. The CDR3 extends over 14 amino acids. CDR3: CASSQEGGRNTIYF. DNA for the CDR3: TGTGCCAGCAGCCAAGAGGGGGGGCGGAACACCATATATTTT.

This clonotype came up many times. V gene TRBV7-8 combines with J gene TRBJ1-5, with D maybe TRBD1 (5 bases). V shed 8 bases and J shed 0 bases, with 14 bases lying between them. The CDR3 runs 15 residues. Germline lookup yields CDR1 SGHVS and CDR2 FQNEAQ. CDR3 nucleotides: TGTGCCAGCTCGGGGACGGAGAGTAGCAATCAGCCCCAGCATTTT. It translates to CASSGTESSNQPQHF.

The sample holds a few counts of this clonotype. V is TRBV10-3 and J is TRBJ2-3; TRBD1 is a possible D gene (6 bases). With 9 bases removed from V and 3 bases from J, the gap between germline ends came to 13 bases. There are 13 residues in the CDR3. Germline V gene sequence: CDR1 ENHRY, CDR2 SYGVKD. The CDR3 sequence is CAIHRDGTDTQYF. The CDR3, as DNA: TGTGCCATACACAGGGATGGGACAGATACGCAGTATTTT.

This chain links TRBV27 with TRBJ1-2; D is unclear. Germline V lookup: CDR1 MNHEY, CDR2 SMNVEV (reference sequence). This CDR3 spans 13 amino acids. Trimming shortened V by 7 bases and J by 3 bases, and 12 bases separated the two germline ends. CDR3 DNA sequence: TGTGCCAGCAAGGACCCCGGAGACTATGGCTACACCTTC. It encodes CASKDPGDYGYTF.

CDR3 DNA sequence: TGTGCCAGCAGAAGCCGACAGGGGGCCGGTGGCTACACCTTC. Translation: CASRSRQGAGGYTF. The chain combines TRBV6-6 with TRBJ1-2, with TRBD1 matching over 10 bases. The V segment lost 6 bases and the J segment 7 bases; nucleotides outside the gene matches: 8. The CDR3 runs to 14 residues. The germline gives CDR1 MNHNY, CDR2 SVGAGI (reference sequence).

V and J are TRBV11-2 and TRBJ1-1; TRBD1 is a possible D gene (5 bases). In germline, CDR1 is SGHAT, CDR2 FQNNGV. The CDR3 is made up of 18 amino acids. Deletions cut 2 bases from V and 4 bases from J, with 23 bases between. The CDR3 protein is CASSLWTKNRAQGTEAFF. The DNA of the CDR3 is TGTGCCAGCAGCTTATGGACTAAAAACCGGGCGCAGGGCACTGAAGCTTTCTTT.

This clonotype was recorded a few times. The rearrangement links TRBV4-2 to TRBJ2-3; 9 bases fit TRBD2. This CDR3 spans 18 amino acids. J was trimmed by 5 bases and V by 0 bases; bases with no gene match: 12. The germline CDR1 and CDR2 sequences are LGHNA and YNFKEQ. In DNA form, the CDR3 reads TGTGCCAGCAGCCAAGATCTGAGCGGGGGGTCTCTGGAAGATACGCAGTATTTT. Protein: CASSQDLSGGSLEDTQYF.

The chain recombines TRBV6-1 with TRBJ1-1; D unresolved. Trimming stripped 5 bases from V and 1 base from J, with 11 bases between. The germline CDR1 and CDR2 sequences are MNHNS and SASEGT. CDR3 size: 14 residues. The CDR3 DNA reads TGTGCCAGCAGTACCCCAAGTTCGAACACTGAAGCTTTCTTT. Translated: CASSTPSSNTEAFF.

As regards this clonotype: A junction boundary mismatches the germline segment, possibly from a read error. This chain connects TRBV7-2 to TRBJ1-1; a weak D match, TRBD1 (5 bases). The CDR3 sequence is 15 residues long. From germline, CDR1 is SGHTA and CDR2 FQGNSA. CDR3 sequence (DNA): TGTGTCAGCAGCCAAAGTCGGCGGGGGTACACTGAAGCTTTCTTT. The encoded protein is CVSSQSRRGYTEAFF. Filled out from reference TRBV7-2 and TRBJ1-1, the complete variable domain reads GAGVSQSPSNKVTEKGKDVELRCDPISGHTALYWYRQSLGQGLEFLIYFQGNSAPDKSGLPSDRFSAERTGGSVSTLTIQRTQQEDSAVYLCVSSQSRRGYTEAFFGQGTRLTVV.

The chain recombines TRBV11-2 with TRBJ2-7; 8 nucleotides line up with TRBD1. J was trimmed by 2 bases and V by 4 bases; bases with no gene match: 4. The CDR3 sequence is 14 residues long. Germline CDR1 and CDR2: SGHAT and FQNNGV. The CDR3 nucleotides are TGTGCCAGCAGCTCAAACAGGGGGACCTACGAGCAGTACTTC. It codes for CASSSNRGTYEQYF.

This clonotype has a handful of counts. V is TRBV4-1 and J is TRBJ2-1; 9 bases align to TRBD2. This CDR3 is built from 16 residues. Looked up from germline, CDR1 is MGHRA and CDR2 is YSYEKL. V lost 0 bases and J lost 5; bases outside the gene matches: 5. CDR3 DNA: TGCGCCAGCAGCCAAGATGCCGCGGGGGGGAACAATGAGCAGTTCTTC. It specifies CASSQDAAGGNNEQFF.